This TCR beta chain appears in the sequencing data of a study of identical twins. Findings and caveats of the study: The more abundant beta clonotypes in cord blood had fewer insertions, and memory repertoires did not show this. Not following the same donors, the study drew its conclusions from cross-sectional statistical analysis.

Between the trimmed V and J ends, which lost 3 bases and 2 bases, there was a span of 11 bases. The CDR3 extends over 15 amino acids. Details on this clonotype: Its antigen is unknown.

Using its own MiXCR run on the 5' RACE reads, TCRdb lists one record per CDR3 protein. The repertoire consists of around 670,000 distinct CDR3 sequences, with approximately 6.1% occurring once and the leading ten covering 1.5% to 2%. Material for sequencing was naive T cells sorted from blood. The chain has TRBV12-3 or TRBV12-4 and TRBJ1-5; the D is unclear. The receptor was isolated from a man aged 18-30 years in good health. CDR3 sequence (DNA): TGTGCCAGCAGTTTGGAAGGGATGGGCAATCAGCCCCAGCATTTT. Protein product: CASSLEGMGNQPQHF.